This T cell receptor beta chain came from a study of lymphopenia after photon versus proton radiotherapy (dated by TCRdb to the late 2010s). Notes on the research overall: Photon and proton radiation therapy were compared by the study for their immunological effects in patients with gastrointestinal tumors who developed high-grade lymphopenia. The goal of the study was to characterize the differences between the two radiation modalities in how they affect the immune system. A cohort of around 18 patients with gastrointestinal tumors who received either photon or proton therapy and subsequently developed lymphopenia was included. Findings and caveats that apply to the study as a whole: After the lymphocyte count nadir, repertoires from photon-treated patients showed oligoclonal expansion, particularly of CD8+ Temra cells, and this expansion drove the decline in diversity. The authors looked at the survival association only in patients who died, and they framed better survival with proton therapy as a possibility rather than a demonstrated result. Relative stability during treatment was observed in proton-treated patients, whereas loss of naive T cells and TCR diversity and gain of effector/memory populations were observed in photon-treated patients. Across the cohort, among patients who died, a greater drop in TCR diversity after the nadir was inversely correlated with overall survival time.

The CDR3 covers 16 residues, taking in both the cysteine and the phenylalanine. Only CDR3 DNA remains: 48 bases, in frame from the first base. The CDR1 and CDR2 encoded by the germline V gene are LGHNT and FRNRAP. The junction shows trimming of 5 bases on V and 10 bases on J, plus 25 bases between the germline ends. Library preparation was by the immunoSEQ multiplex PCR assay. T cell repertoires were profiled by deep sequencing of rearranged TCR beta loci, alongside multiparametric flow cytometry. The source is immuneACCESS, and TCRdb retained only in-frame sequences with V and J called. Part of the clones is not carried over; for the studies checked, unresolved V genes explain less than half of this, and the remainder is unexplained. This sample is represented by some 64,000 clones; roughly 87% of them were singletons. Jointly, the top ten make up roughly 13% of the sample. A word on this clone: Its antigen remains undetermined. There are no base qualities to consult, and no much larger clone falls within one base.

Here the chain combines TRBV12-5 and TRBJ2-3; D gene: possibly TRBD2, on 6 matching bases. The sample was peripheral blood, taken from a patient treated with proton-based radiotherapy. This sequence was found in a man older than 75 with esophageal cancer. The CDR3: CASGTLSPGLVRSQYF. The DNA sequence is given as TGTGCTAGTGGTACATTATCACCGGGACTGGTGAGGTCGCAGTATTTT. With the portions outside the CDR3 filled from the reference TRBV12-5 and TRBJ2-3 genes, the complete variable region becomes DARVTQTPRHKVTEMGQEVTMRCQPILGHNTVFWYRQTMMQGLELLAYFRNRAPLDDSGMPKDRFSAEMPDATLATLKIQPSEPRDSAVYFCASGTLSPGLVRSQYFGPGTRLTVL.